This TCR beta chain was identified in a study of T cells in Graves' hyperthyroidism and ophthalmopathy. Amplification of TCR beta CDR3 regions used RNA as the template. The HTBI primer set was used in a first-round RT-PCR of the TCR CDR3. MiXCR, run by TCRdb on the multiplex PCR reads, gives a single entry per CDR3 protein. Found here are 350,000 or so distinct CDR3 sequences, about a sixth of them singletons; the top ten hold around a third. This clonotype came up many times. V lost 6 bases and J lost 5; bases outside the gene matches: 9. CDR3 size: 14 residues. Germline-derived CDR1 and CDR2 are MNHNS and SASEGT.

This sequence was found in a woman aged 25 to 45 with Graves' hyperthyroidism that later progressed to Graves' ophthalmopathy. V and J are TRBV6-1 and TRBJ1-1; TRBD1 agrees at 7 bases. Material for sequencing was blood. CDR3 nucleotides: TGTGCCAGCAGCGAGGGGGCGGTTAGAACTGAAGCTTTCTTT. It is translated as CASSEGAVRTEAFF.